This T cell receptor beta chain derives from a study of T cell changes during pregnancy in multiple sclerosis. Trimming cost V 7 bases and J 0 bases; bases outside gene matches: 5. The CDR3 consists of 15 residues. CDR1 and CDR2 from the germline V gene are MDHEN and SYDVKM. Here immunoSEQ multiplex PCR was the method, and the copy in TCRdb shows in-frame clones only, minus some. This repertoire shows roughly 100,000 clones, 90% found once; its top ten account for around 0.8%. The source was peripheral blood, collected in the second trimester of pregnancy. The source of this sequence is a female donor in good health, enrolled as a control in a pregnancy study. The chain has TRBV28 and TRBJ1-5; 8 nucleotides agree with TRBD1. Here the CDR3 reads CASTSGGHSNQPQHF. The DNA for the CDR3 is TGTGCCAGCACCTCAGGGGGCCATAGCAATCAGCCCCAGCATTTT.